This T cell receptor (beta chain) was captured by sequencing in a study of long-term antiretroviral therapy in people with HIV. Study-level results: Despite increasing after ART, diversity remained lower than that of transplant donor controls.

The CDR3 length is 14 residues. V lost 4 bases and J lost 6, with 15 bases in between. Per the germline V gene, CDR1 is SGHRS and CDR2 is YFSETQ. Running of the v3.0 immunoSEQ assay took place at survey level. The table came from immunoSEQ multiplex PCR; TCRdb's copy has only in-frame clones and leaves some out. The sample has 25,000 to 35,000 clones; 75% to 90% are singletons. Remarks on this clone: The antigen is unknown.

Source: unsorted PBMCs, taken 2.9 years after starting antiretroviral therapy. This chain links TRBV5-1 with TRBJ2-3; no firm D call. The sequence derives from a man in his forties or fifties with HIV. CDR3 in DNA: TGCGCCAGCAGCCTCGTTCCTCGGTTGGATACGCAGTATTTT. This translates into CASSLVPRLDTQYF. Using reference TRBV5-1 and TRBJ2-3 for the parts outside the CDR3, the full variable domain is KAGVTQTPRYLIKTRGQQVTLSCSPISGHRSVSWYQQTPGQGLQFLFEYFSETQRNKGNFPGRFSGRQFSNSRSEMNVSTLELGDSALYLCASSLVPRLDTQYFGPGTRLTVL.